What follows are 17 T cell receptor beta chains derived from one specimen sequenced in a study of CD8+ T cells in alopecia areata. Extracted RNA was reverse transcribed into cDNA, the sequencing template. Only in-frame clones appear in the TCRdb table, and some are missing; sequencing was by immunoSEQ multiplex PCR. The table lists about 42,000 clones, 50% to 70% of them singletons, with about a fifth in the top ten. Treatment denoted: oral pan-JAK inhibitor, 5-10 mg twice daily. The sequencing here drew on CD8+ T cells sorted from blood, taken at week 4, from a patient treated with tofacitinib. These receptors came from a human donor with alopecia areata.

The rearrangement joins TRBV2 to TRBJ2-7, with D unresolved. This CDR3 region has 12 residues. The V gene's germline CDR1 is SNHLY and CDR2 FYNNEI. V lost 5 bases and J lost 7, with 12 bases in between. The CDR3 loop is CASSRAQWEQYF. CDR3 in DNA: TGTGCCAGCAGTCGGGCCCAGTGGGAGCAGTACTTC.

The gene calls are TRBV30 and TRBJ2-7; D is perhaps TRBD2 (6 bases). Germline lookup yields CDR1 GTSNPN and CDR2 SVGIG (reference sequence). V was clipped by 5 bases and J by 9 bases, with 14 bases between them. This CDR3 is built from 11 residues. CDR3 sequence reads: CAWRSGVRQYF. The CDR3 DNA follows: TGTGCCTGGCGGTCGGGGGTACGGCAGTACTTC.

The CDR3 DNA reads TGTGCCTGGGGATATAGCAATCAGCCCCAGCATTTT. It encodes CAWGYSNQPQHF. The chain carries TRBV30 and TRBJ1-5; D call uncertain. Trimming left V 5 bases short and J 0 bases short, with 5 bases between. The CDR3 runs to 12 residues. The germline CDR1 and CDR2 sequences are GTSNPN and SVGIG (reference sequence).

The chain carries TRBV27 and TRBJ2-6, with D unclear. The CDR3 extends over 12 amino acids. Germline V gene lookup returns CDR1 MNHEY and CDR2 SMNVEV (reference sequence). With 7 bases removed from V and 1 base from J, the gap between germline ends came to 2 bases. CDR3 bases: TGTGCCAGCAAGTCTGGGGCCAACGTCCTGACTTTC. Residues: CASKSGANVLTF.

This clone was seen more than once but under ten times. The chain couples TRBV29-1 to TRBJ2-5, with D perhaps matching TRBD1 or TRBD2 (5 bases each). The CDR3 is 16 amino acids. Between the trimmed V and J ends, which lost 0 bases and 4 bases, there was a span of 18 bases. Per the germline V gene, CDR1 is SQVTM and CDR2 is ANQGSEA. CDR3 nucleotides: TGCAGCGTTGAAGAGAGCAACAGCCGGGACGGAGAGACCCAGTACTTC. This codes for CSVEESNSRDGETQYF. The full variable domain, completed using reference TRBV29-1 and TRBJ2-5, is SAVISQKPSRDICQRGTSLTIQCQVDSQVTMMFWYRQQPGQSLTLIATANQGSEATYESGFVIDKFPISRPNLTFSTLTVSNMSPEDSSIYLCSVEESNSRDGETQYFGPGTRLLVL.

This clone appeared once. The chain joins TRBV19 to TRBJ2-6, with D uncertain. Germline CDR1 LNHDA, CDR2 SQIVND (reference sequence). CDR3 length: 14 amino acids. The ends were cut back, 7 bases at V and 1 base at J, with 8 bases in the middle. CDR3 region: CASKGGSGANVLTF. In DNA form, the CDR3 reads TGTGCCAGTAAGGGCGGATCTGGGGCCAACGTCCTGACTTTC.

The chain uses TRBV23-1 and TRBJ1-5; D might be TRBD1 (6 bases). TRBV23-1 is filed as an ORF, its function uncertain. There are 16 residues in the CDR3. The V and J ends lost 4 bases and 3 bases respectively, with 16 bases between them. The CDR3 reads CASSRPYTGNNQPQHF. The CDR3 DNA is TGCGCCAGCAGTCGGCCTTATACAGGGAACAATCAGCCCCAGCATTTT.

This clone occurred a few times. The J gene is TRBJ1-1, the V gene TRBV11-2, with D unclear. The V end lost 2 bases, the J end lost 6 bases, and 7 bases lay between the germline ends. From germline, CDR1 is SGHAT and CDR2 FQNNGV. CDR3 length equals 12 residues. In nucleotides, the CDR3 is TGTGCCAGCAGCTTACGGGGTTCTGAAGCTTTCTTT. Protein: CASSLRGSEAFF.

The chain has TRBV25-1 and TRBJ2-5; 7 bases agree with TRBD1. CDR1 is MGHDK, CDR2 SYGVNS, per germline. This CDR3 comprises 12 residues. With 8 bases clipped from V and 4 bases from J, the junction kept 4 bases outside the gene matches. The CDR3 DNA reads as TGTGCCAGCGAGGGACAGCCAGAGACCCAGTACTTC. Protein sequence: CASEGQPETQYF.

This clone was seen only once. The chain carries TRBV4-3 and TRBJ2-7; the D gene is possibly TRBD1 (6 bases). The CDR3 covers 14 residues. Trimming removed 1 base at V and 4 bases at J, with 11 bases between. Germline V gene sequence: CDR1 LGHNA, CDR2 YSLEER. CDR3 nucleotide sequence: TGCGCCAGCAGCCAAGTGGCAGGGGCATACGAGCAGTACTTC. Protein product: CASSQVAGAYEQYF.

A few counts support this clone. This chain joins TRBV10-3 and TRBJ2-1, with D perhaps TRBD1 or TRBD2 (6 bases each). The CDR3 is made up of 13 amino acids. V gave up 4 bases and J gave up 8 bases, with 12 bases separating them. Germline CDR1 ENHRY, CDR2 SYGVKD. CDR3 loop: CAISAGAGDEQFF. The CDR3 DNA reads as TGTGCCATCAGTGCGGGGGCTGGCGATGAGCAGTTCTTC.

The rearrangement links TRBV7-9 to TRBJ2-1; D gene uncertain. Germline assignment: CDR1 SEHNR and CDR2 FQNEAQ (reference sequence). The length of the CDR3 is 12 residues. Trimming left V 8 bases short and J 4 bases short, with 9 bases between. The CDR3 reads CASEPGYNEQFF. The CDR3 DNA reads as TGTGCCAGCGAGCCCGGTTACAATGAGCAGTTCTTC.

This clone was observed a few times. The rearrangement links TRBV27 to TRBJ1-4; 8 bases are a match to TRBD1. The CDR3 sequence is 14 residues long. V lost 5 bases to trimming and J lost 5 bases; unmatched junction nucleotides: 4. Germline loops: CDR1 MNHEY, CDR2 SMNVEV (reference sequence). The DNA of the CDR3 is TGTGCCAGCAGTCCCTGGACAGGGAATGAAAAACTGTTTTTT. Its translation: CASSPWTGNEKLFF.

J is TRBJ2-5 and V is TRBV5-1; TRBD2 matches at 7 bases. V lost 5 bases, J lost 5 bases, and 3 bases stayed unmatched. CDR3 length: 12 amino acids. Germline lookup yields CDR1 SGHRS and CDR2 YFSETQ. In DNA form, the CDR3 reads TGCGCCAGCAGACCCGGGGGGGAGACCCAGTACTTC. This encodes CASRPGGETQYF.

V and J are TRBV2 and TRBJ2-5; TRBD1 matches at 11 bases. The CDR3 has 14 amino acids. Per germline, CDR1 SNHLY and CDR2 FYNNEI. V lost 6 bases and J lost 5; bases outside the gene matches: 5. The CDR3 DNA reads as TGTGCCAGCAGAGGACAGGGGGCTTGGGAGACCCAGTACTTC. It translates to CASRGQGAWETQYF.

This clone was seen only a few times. This sequence joins TRBV19 and TRBJ1-1, with D hard to call. Germline loops: CDR1 LNHDA, CDR2 SQIVND (reference sequence). V dropped 4 bases and J dropped 7 bases, with 7 bases sitting between them. This CDR3 spans 11 amino acids. The chain's CDR3 is CASSTPNEAFF. The CDR3, as DNA: TGTGCCAGTAGTACACCGAATGAAGCTTTCTTT.

The chain recombines TRBV29-1 with TRBJ1-2; tentatively, D is TRBD1 (5 bases). This CDR3 contains 13 residues. The V gene lost 0 bases and the J gene lost 6 bases, with 11 bases spanning the gap. Germline V CDR1 and CDR2: SQVTM, ANQGSEA. The CDR3 sequence is CSVEDETEDGYTF. The CDR3 DNA reads TGCAGCGTTGAAGATGAGACAGAGGATGGCTACACCTTC.